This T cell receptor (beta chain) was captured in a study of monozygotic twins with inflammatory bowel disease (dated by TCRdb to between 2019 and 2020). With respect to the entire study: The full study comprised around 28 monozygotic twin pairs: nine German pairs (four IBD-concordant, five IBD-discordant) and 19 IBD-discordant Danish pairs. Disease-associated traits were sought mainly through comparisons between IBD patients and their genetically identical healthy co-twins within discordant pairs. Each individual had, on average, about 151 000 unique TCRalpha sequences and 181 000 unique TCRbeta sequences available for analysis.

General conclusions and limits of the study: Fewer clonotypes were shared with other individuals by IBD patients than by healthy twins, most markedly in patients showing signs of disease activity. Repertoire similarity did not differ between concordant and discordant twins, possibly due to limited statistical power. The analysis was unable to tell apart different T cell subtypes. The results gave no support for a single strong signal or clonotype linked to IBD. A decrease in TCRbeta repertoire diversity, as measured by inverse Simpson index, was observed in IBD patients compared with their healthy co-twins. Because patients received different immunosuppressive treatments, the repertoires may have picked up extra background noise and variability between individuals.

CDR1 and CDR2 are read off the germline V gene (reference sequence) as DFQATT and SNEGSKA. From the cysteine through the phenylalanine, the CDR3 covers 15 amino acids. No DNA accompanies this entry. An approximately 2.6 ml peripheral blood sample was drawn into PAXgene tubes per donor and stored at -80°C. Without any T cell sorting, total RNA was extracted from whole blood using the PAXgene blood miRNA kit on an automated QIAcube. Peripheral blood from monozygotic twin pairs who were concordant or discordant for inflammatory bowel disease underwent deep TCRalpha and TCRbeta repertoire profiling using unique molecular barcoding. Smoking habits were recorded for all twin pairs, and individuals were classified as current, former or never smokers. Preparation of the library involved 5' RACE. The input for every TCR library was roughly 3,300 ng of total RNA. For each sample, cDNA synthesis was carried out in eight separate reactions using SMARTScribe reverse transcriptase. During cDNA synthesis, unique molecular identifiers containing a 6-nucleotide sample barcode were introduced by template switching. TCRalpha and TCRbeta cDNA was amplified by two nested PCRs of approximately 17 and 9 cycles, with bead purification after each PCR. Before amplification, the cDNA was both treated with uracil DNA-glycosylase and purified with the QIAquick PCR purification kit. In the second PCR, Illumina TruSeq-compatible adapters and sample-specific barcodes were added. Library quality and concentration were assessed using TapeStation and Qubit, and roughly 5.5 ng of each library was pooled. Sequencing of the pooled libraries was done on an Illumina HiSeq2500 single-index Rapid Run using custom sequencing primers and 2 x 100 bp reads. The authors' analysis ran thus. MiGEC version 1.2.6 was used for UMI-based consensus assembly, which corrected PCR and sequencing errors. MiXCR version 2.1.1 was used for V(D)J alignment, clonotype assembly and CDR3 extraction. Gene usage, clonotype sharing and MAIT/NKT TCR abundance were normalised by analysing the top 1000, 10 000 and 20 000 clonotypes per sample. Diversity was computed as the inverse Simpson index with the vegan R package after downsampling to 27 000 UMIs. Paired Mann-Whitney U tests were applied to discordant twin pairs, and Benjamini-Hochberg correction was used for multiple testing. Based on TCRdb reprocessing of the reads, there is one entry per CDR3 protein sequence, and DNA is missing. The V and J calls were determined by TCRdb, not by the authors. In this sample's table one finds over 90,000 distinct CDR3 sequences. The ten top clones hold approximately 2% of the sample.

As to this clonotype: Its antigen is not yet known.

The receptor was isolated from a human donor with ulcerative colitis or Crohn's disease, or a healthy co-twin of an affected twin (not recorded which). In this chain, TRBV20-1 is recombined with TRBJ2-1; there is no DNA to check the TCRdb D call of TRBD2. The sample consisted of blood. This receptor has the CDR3 CSAIWTSGSRNEQFF.